This TCR beta chain was recovered during a study of Graves' ophthalmopathy and Graves' hyperthyroidism. Study-level findings and limits: Most expanded clonotypes from thyroid (those above 0.001 frequency) were also found in blood.

From RNA, the CDR3 regions of TCR beta chains were amplified and sequenced. The first-round RT-PCR employed HTBI primers together with the Qiagen OneStep RT-PCR kit. A multiplex PCR was then performed as the second round. Via MiXCR, TCRdb re-called the multiplex PCR reads, giving one row per CDR3 protein. The profile shows about 230,000 distinct CDR3 sequences, 45% of them singletons. Additional autoimmune diseases, uncontrolled infections, pregnancy or lactation disqualified patients. Patients were diagnosed from clinical symptoms, serum thyroxine, TRAb, thyroid ultrasound and orbital computed tomography. With respect to this clonotype: Antigen specificity is unknown.

Trimming stripped 10 bases from V and 9 bases from J, with 22 bases between. Per germline, CDR1 ENHRY and CDR2 SYGVKD. There are 13 residues in the CDR3. Sample: peripheral blood. J is TRBJ2-7 and V is TRBV10-3; D tentatively reads TRBD1 or TRBD2 (5 bases each). This TCR was sampled from an adult man with Graves' ophthalmopathy. CDR3 in DNA: TGTGCCAGCACCCTTGGGCCCGGGGCCGGGCAGTACTTC. It encodes CASTLGPGAGQYF.